This entry describes one T cell receptor (beta chain). As handled by the study authors: Amplifying reference gene primers gave estimates of nucleated cell counts. Produced via immunoSEQ multiplex PCR; TCRdb's table is partial and in-frame only. The D gene and trimming were derived from the DNA, and the V and J assignments and clone size from that table. The table shows 140,000 or so clones, with 80% occurring only once. The CDR3 sequence is 17 residues long. CDR1 is SNHLY, CDR2 FYNNEI, per germline. J lost 5 bases, V lost 4 bases, and 13 bases had no gene match. The sample is drawn from a study of blood T cell repertoires in COVID-19. Study-wide background: Whether acute or convalescent, the COVID-19 samples came from the United States, Italy and Spain. T cells, B-cell-depleted T cells, or PBMCs supplied cDNA or gDNA.

The receptor's source is a woman aged 50 to 65 with acute or convalescent COVID-19. The gene calls are TRBV2 and TRBJ2-3; 9 bases align to TRBD2. The material sequenced was peripheral blood. The CDR3 bases are TGTGCCAGCAGTGCGCTAGCGGGGTATGAAACAGAAGATACGCAGTATTTT. The encoded protein is CASSALAGYETEDTQYF.